The clone carrying this TCR beta chain came up once. The data were taken from a study of cytomegalovirus exposure and HLA in healthy donors. The assay was immunoSEQ multiplex PCR, and TCRdb's table has in-frame clones only and misses some. The data hold roughly 300,000 clones, with 80% to 90% observed a single time. This TCR came from a woman younger than 30 in good health and CMV-seronegative. The sequenced material came from PBMCs.

The CDR3 coding sequence is TGTGCCAGTAGGGAACAGGGGGCGGGTACAGATACGCAGTATTTT. Amino acids: CASREQGAGTDTQYF. The J gene is TRBJ2-3, the V gene TRBV19; 9 bases map to TRBD1. Trimming took 6 bases from V and 3 from J; bases not matched to a gene: 7. CDR1 and CDR2 from the germline V gene are LNHDA and SQIVND (reference sequence). The CDR3 totals 15 residues.